These 10 T cell receptor beta chains came from one sample sequenced in a study of memory CD4+ T cells and cytomegalovirus serostatus. The protocol was immunoSEQ multiplex PCR, while the TCRdb copy is restricted to in-frame clones and leaves out a portion. The sample includes some 67,000 clones, roughly three quarters of them seen just once. The sort gate was single viable CD3+CD4+CD8-CD45RO+ cells for memory CD4+ T cells. Sequenced material: memory CD4+ T cells from blood. The receptors stem from an adult in good health and CMV-seropositive.

The genes are TRBV28 and TRBJ2-5; 7 bases fit TRBD1. J lost 4 bases, V lost 6 bases, and 2 bases had no gene match. The CDR3 runs 12 residues. Germline values: CDR1 MDHEN, CDR2 SYDVKM. CDR3 in DNA: TGTGCCAGCAGAGCAGGGGGAGAGACCCAGTACTTC. Translating gives CASRAGGETQYF.

The chain employs TRBV10-1 and TRBJ2-7; 7 nucleotides match TRBD1. Germline CDR1 and CDR2: WNHNN and SYGVQD (reference sequence). V was clipped by 5 bases and J by 5 bases; unmatched bases: 0. The CDR3 has 11 residues. CDR3 amino acids: CASSTGDEQYF. Here the CDR3 DNA reads TGCGCCAGCAGTACAGGGGACGAGCAGTACTTC.

The gene calls are TRBV4-2 and TRBJ2-7; weak D call: TRBD1 (6 bases). Germline lookup yields CDR1 LGHNA and CDR2 YNFKEQ. The V end lost 1 base, the J end lost 4 bases, and 14 bases lay between the germline ends. The CDR3 sequence is 15 residues long. CDR3 sequence: CASSQAPTQGYEQYF. CDR3 nucleotide sequence: TGTGCCAGCAGCCAAGCCCCGACACAGGGTTACGAGCAGTACTTC.

This clone was seen a handful of times. The chain has TRBV6-6 and TRBJ1-4, with 9 nucleotides matching TRBD1. The CDR3 is 15 amino acids. V was pared by 5 bases and J by 5 bases, with 6 bases of the junction left unmatched. The germline CDR1 and CDR2 sequences are MNHNY and SVGAGI (reference sequence). This CDR3 is CASSTGDRVNEKLFF. In DNA form, the CDR3 reads TGTGCCAGCAGTACAGGGGACAGGGTAAATGAAAAACTGTTTTTT.

CDR3 nucleotide sequence: TGTGCCAGCAGGGATGCCGGGACAGGGGGCCCCTACGAGCAGTACTTC. Protein sequence: CASRDAGTGGPYEQYF. This sequence joins TRBV11-2 and TRBJ2-7, with 12 bases that match TRBD1. This CDR3 contains 16 residues. CDR1 and CDR2 from the germline V gene are SGHAT and FQNNGV. The V gene end was trimmed by 6 bases and the J gene end by 2 bases; junction bases not matched to a gene: 8.

This rearrangement joins TRBV29-1 to TRBJ2-3, with 8 bases matching TRBD1. The CDR3 has 13 amino acids. The trim removed 4 bases at V and 6 bases at J, leaving 6 bases unmatched. Per germline, CDR1 SQVTM and CDR2 ANQGSEA. As DNA, the CDR3 is TGCAGCGTTGGGACAGGGACCTCGGATACGCAGTATTTT. Translation gives CSVGTGTSDTQYF.

The table lists this clone with a few counts. This CDR3 reads CASSTRSVGGNQPQHF. The DNA for the CDR3 is TGTGCCAGCAGCACTAGGTCCGTGGGCGGCAATCAGCCCCAGCATTTT. The chain joins TRBV7-8 to TRBJ1-5, with no clear D. Trimming stripped 5 bases from V and 2 bases from J, with 16 bases between. In germline, CDR1 is SGHVS, CDR2 FQNEAQ. This CDR3 is built from 16 residues.

The gene calls are TRBV6-5 and TRBJ2-1; 8 positions match TRBD2. The CDR3 is 15 amino acids. V shed 6 bases, J shed 0 bases, and the junction held 4 bases outside the gene matches. Germline V CDR1 and CDR2: MNHEY, SVGAGI. CDR3 region: CASRDGTSSYNEQFF. CDR3 nucleotides: TGTGCCAGCAGGGACGGGACTAGCTCCTACAATGAGCAGTTCTTC.

This clone has a single count. The chain employs TRBV9 and TRBJ2-1, with 9 nucleotides matching TRBD1. CDR3 length: 16 residues. Unmatched junction bases numbered 10, after V lost 0 bases and J lost 9 bases. The germline gives CDR1 SGDLS, CDR2 YYNGEE. The CDR3, as DNA: TGTGCCAGCAGCGTAGATAAGGGACAGGGATTTCGTGAGCAGTTCTTC. Its translation is CASSVDKGQGFREQFF.

The chain carries TRBV5-1 and TRBJ2-7; D is undetermined. The germline gives CDR1 SGHRS, CDR2 YFSETQ. The CDR3 length is 13 residues. V shed 3 bases and J shed 5 bases, with 12 bases lying between them. CDR3 loop: CASSWTYSDEQYF. CDR3 sequence (DNA): TGCGCCAGCAGCTGGACCTATTCTGACGAGCAGTACTTC.